This entry features one T cell receptor beta chain sequence. The antigen is unknown. This sample stems from a study of beta chain features in type 1 diabetes. Germline V gives CDR1 SGHNT, CDR2 YYREEE (reference sequence). This CDR3 spans 15 amino acids. V shed 0 bases and J 2 bases; nucleotides not matched to a gene: 1. All of the isolated RNA was reverse transcribed, so expressed TCRB transcripts were sequenced. Using immunoSEQ multiplex PCR, the repertoire was profiled, and TCRdb retains in-frame clones only, with some absent. The table records some 160,000 clones, 6.5% to 10% of them present only once. Findings and limits, study-wide: Significant though moderate, a shortening of TCRB CDR3s appeared in all four CD4+ subsets of Type 1 diabetes patients.

The chain joins TRBV5-4 to TRBJ2-1, with 8 bases aligning to TRBD2. The sample comprised central memory CD4+ T cells from blood. The clonotype was recovered from a woman younger than 30 with type 1 diabetes. The CDR3 here is CASSLDSGTYNEQFF. As DNA, the CDR3 is TGTGCCAGCAGCTTGGATAGCGGGACCTACAATGAGCAGTTCTTC.